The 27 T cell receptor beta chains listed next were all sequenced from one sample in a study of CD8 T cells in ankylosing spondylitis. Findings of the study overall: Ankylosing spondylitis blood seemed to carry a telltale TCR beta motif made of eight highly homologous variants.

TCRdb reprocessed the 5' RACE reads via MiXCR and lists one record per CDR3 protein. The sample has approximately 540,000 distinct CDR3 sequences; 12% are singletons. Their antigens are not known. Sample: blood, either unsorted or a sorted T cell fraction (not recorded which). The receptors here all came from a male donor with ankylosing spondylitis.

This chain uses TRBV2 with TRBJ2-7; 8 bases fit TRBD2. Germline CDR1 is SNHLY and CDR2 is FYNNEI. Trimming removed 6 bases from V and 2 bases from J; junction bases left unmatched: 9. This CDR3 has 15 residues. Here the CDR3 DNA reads TGTGCCAGCAGGTTACCCGGGACTAGGGCCTACGAGCAGTACTTC. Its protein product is CASRLPGTRAYEQYF.

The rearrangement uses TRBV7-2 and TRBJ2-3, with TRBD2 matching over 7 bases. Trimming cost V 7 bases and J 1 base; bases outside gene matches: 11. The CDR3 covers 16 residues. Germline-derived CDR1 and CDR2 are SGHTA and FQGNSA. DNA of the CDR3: TGTGCCAGCACGAAGAGCGGGATTTTCGGCACAGATACGCAGTATTTT. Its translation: CASTKSGIFGTDTQYF.

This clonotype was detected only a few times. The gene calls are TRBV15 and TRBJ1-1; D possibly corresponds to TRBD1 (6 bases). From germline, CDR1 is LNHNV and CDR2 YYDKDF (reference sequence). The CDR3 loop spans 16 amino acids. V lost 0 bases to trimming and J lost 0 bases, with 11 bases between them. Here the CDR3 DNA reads TGTGCCACCAGCAGAGATCCTGACAGGATGAACACTGAAGCTTTCTTT. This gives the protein CATSRDPDRMNTEAFF.

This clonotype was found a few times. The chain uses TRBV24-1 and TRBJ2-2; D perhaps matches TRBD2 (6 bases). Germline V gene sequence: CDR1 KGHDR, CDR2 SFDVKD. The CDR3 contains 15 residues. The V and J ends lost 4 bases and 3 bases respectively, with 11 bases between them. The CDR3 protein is CATSDGAGYTGELFF. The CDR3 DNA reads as TGTGCCACCAGTGACGGGGCGGGGTACACCGGGGAGCTGTTTTTT.

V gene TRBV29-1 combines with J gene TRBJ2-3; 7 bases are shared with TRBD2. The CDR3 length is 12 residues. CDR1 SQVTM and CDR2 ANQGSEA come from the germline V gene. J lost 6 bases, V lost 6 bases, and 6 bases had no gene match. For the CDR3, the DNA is TGCAGCGTGGGCTTGGGGGGGGATACGCAGTATTTT. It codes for CSVGLGGDTQYF.

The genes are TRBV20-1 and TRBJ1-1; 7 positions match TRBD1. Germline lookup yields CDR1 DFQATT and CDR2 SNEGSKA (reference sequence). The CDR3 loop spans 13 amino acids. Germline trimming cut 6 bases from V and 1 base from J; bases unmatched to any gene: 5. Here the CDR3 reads CSAKGQTNTEAFF. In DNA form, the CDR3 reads TGCAGTGCCAAGGGACAGACGAACACTGAAGCTTTCTTT.

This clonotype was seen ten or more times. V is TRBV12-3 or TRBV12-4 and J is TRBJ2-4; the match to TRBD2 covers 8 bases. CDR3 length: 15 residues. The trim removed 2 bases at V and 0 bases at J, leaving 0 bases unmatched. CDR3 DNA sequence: TGTGCCAGCAGTTTACTAGCGGGAGCCAAAAACATTCAGTACTTC. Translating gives CASSLLAGAKNIQYF.

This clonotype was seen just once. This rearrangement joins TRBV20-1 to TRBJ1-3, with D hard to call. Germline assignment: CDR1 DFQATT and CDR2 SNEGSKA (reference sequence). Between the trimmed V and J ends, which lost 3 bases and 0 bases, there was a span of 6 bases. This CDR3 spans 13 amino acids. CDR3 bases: TGCAGTGCTAGGGAGTTCTCTGGAAACACCATATATTTT. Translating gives CSAREFSGNTIYF.

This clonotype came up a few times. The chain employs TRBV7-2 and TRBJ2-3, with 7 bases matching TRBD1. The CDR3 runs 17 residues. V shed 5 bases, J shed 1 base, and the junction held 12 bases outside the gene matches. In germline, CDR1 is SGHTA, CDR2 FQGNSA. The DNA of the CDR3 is TGTGCCAGCAGCCCCGGCCAACAGGGGCATCGCACAGATACGCAGTATTTT. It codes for CASSPGQQGHRTDTQYF.

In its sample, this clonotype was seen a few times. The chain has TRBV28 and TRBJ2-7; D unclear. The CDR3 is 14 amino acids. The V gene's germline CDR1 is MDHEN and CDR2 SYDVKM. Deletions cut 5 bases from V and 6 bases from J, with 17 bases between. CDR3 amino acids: CASSARSPSSEQYV. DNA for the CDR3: TGTGCCAGCAGTGCCCGATCGCCCTCGAGCGAGCAGTACGTC.

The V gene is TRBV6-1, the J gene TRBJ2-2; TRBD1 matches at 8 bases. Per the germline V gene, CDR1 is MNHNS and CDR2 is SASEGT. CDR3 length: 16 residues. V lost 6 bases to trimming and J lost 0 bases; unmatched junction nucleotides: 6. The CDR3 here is CASRPYRGTNTGELFF. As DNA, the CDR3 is TGTGCCAGCAGGCCTTACAGGGGGACGAACACCGGGGAGCTGTTTTTT.

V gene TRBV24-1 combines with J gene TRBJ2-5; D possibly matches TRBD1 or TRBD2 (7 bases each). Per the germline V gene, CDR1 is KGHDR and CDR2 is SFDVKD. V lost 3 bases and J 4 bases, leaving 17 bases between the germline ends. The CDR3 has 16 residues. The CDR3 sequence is CATSDPQAGGAETQYF. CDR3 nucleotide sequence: TGTGCCACCAGTGATCCCCAGGCAGGGGGGGCAGAGACCCAGTACTTC.

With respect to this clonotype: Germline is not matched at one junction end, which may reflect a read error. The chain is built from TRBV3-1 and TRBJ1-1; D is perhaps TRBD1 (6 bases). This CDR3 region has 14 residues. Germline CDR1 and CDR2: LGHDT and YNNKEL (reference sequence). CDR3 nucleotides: TGTACCAGCAGCCGCCAGGGGCGGGACACTGAAGCTTTCTTT. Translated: CTSSRQGRDTEAFF.

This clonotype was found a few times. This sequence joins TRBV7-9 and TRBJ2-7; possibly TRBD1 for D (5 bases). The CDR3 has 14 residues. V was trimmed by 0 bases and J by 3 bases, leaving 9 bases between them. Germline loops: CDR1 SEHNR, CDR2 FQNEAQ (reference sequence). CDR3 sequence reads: CASSLAGQGYEQYF. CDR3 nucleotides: TGTGCCAGCAGCTTAGCGGGGCAGGGCTACGAGCAGTACTTC.

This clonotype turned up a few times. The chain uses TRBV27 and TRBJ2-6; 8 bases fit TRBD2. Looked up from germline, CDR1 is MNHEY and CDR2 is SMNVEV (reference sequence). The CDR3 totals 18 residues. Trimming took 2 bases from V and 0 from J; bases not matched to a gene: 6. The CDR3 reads CASSLRGGISSGANVLTF. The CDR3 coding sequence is TGTGCCAGCAGTTTACGGGGGGGAATCAGCTCTGGGGCCAACGTCCTGACTTTC.

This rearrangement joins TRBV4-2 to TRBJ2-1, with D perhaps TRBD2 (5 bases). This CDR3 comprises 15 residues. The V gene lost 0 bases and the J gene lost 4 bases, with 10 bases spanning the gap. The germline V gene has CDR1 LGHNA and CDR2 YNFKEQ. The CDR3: CASSQELTTYNEQFF. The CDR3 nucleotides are TGTGCCAGCAGCCAAGAGCTGACTACTTACAATGAGCAGTTCTTC.

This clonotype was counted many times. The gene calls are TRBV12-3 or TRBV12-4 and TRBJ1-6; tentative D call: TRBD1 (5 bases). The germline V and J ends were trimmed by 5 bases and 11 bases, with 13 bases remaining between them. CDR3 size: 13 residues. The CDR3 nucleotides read TGTGCCAGCAGTGGGGGTATCGGGGCACCCCTCCACTTT. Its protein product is CASSGGIGAPLHF.

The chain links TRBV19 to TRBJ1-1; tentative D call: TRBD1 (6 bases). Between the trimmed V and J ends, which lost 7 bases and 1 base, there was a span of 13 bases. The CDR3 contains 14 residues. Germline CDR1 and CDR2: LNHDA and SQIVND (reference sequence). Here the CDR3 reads CASINVRGNTEAFF. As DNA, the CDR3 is TGTGCCAGTATCAACGTCAGGGGGAACACTGAAGCTTTCTTT.

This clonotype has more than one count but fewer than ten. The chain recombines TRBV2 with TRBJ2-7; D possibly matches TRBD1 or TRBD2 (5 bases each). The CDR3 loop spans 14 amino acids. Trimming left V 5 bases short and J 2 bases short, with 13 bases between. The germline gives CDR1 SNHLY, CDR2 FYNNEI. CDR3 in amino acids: CASSIRDGAYEQYV. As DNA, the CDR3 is TGTGCCAGCAGTATCCGGGACGGTGCCTACGAGCAGTACGTC.

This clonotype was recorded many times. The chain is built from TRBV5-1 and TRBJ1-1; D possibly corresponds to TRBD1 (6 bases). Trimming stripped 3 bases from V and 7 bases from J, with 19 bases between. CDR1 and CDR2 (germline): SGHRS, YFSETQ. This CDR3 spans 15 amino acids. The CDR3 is CASSSPGQRNLEAFF. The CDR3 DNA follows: TGCGCCAGCAGCTCCCCGGGACAACGAAATCTTGAAGCTTTCTTT.

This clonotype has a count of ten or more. Here the CDR3 reads CASSQGEGTGANVLTF. In DNA form, the CDR3 reads TGCGCCAGCAGCCAAGGAGAGGGAACCGGGGCCAACGTCCTGACTTTC. The chain joins TRBV4-1 to TRBJ2-6; tentatively, D is TRBD2 (5 bases). Trimming cost V 1 base and J 4 bases, with 11 bases left between them. This CDR3 has 16 amino acids. The V gene's germline CDR1 is MGHRA and CDR2 YSYEKL.

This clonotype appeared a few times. CDR3 nucleotides: TGCAGCGTGAGGCGGCGATCGACCACCGGGGAGCTGTTTTTT. Translating it yields CSVRRRSTTGELFF. The gene calls are TRBV29-1 and TRBJ2-2; no reliable D call. Germline CDR1 reads SQVTM; CDR2 reads ANQGSEA. V lost 6 bases and J 4 bases, leaving 15 bases between the germline ends. The CDR3 length is 14 residues.

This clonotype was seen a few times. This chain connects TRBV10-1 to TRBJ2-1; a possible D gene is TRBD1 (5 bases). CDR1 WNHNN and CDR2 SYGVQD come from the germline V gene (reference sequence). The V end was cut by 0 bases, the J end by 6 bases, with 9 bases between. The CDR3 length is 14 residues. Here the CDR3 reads CASSESTVLNEQFF. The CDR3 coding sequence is TGCGCCAGCAGTGAGTCGACAGTGCTCAATGAGCAGTTCTTC.

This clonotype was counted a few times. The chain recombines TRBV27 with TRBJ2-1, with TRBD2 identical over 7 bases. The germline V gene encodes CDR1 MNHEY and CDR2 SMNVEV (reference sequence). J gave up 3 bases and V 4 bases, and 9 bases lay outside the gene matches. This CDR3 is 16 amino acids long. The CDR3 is CASSSLSLADYNEQFF. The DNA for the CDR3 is TGTGCCAGCAGTTCCCTAAGCCTAGCGGACTACAATGAGCAGTTCTTC.

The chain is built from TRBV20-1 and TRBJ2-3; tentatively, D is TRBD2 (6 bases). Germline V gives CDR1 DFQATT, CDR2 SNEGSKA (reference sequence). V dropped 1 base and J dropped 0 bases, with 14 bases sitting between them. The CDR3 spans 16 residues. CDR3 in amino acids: CSARVFVSGSTDTQYF. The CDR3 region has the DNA TGCAGTGCTAGAGTGTTTGTAAGCGGGAGCACAGATACGCAGTATTTT.

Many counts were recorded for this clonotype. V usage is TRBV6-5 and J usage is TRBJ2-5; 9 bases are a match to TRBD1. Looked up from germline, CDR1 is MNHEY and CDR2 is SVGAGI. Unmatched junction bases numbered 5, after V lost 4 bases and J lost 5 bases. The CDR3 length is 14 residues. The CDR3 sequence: CASSSGTGSETQYF. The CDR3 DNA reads TGTGCCAGCAGTTCCGGGACAGGGTCGGAGACCCAGTACTTC.

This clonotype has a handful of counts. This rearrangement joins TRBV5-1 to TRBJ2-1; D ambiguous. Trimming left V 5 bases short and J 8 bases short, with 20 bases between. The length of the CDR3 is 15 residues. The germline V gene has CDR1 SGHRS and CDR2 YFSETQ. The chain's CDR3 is CASRFVVTNSDEQFF. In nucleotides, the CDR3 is TGCGCCAGCAGGTTCGTCGTAACTAACAGCGATGAGCAGTTCTTC.